This is a list of T cell receptor beta chains from one sample in a study of CD8+ T cells in alopecia areata. Sequenced by immunoSEQ multiplex PCR; TCRdb stores in-frame clones only, minus some. Altogether over 15,000 clones are present, more than 50% being singletons, with the ten largest covering 10% to 15%. The sequenced sample was skin. The receptors derive from a human donor with alopecia areata. CDR3s include the opening cysteine and the closing phenylalanine or tryptophan. The D gene is left open where the match is weak. Clone size appears in some rows only: once, few, many, or a class for an expanded clone.

cdr3_nt: TGTGCCAGCAGCTCCGGAGGAGGTAGCAATAACATTCAGTACTTC
cdr3_aa: CASSSGGGSNNIQYF
v_call: TRBV9
d_call: .
clone_size: .
j_call: TRBJ2-4

cdr3_nt: TGTGCCAGCAGTTCGAGCGATGGTAGCAATCAGCCCCAGCATTTT
cdr3_aa: CASSSSDGSNQPQHF
v_call: TRBV28
d_call: .
clone_size: .
j_call: TRBJ1-5

cdr3_nt: TGTGCCTGGAGTCCCCCTGACTGGCGGAGGATCACAGATACGCAGTATTTT
cdr3_aa: CAWSPPDWRRITDTQYF
v_call: TRBV30
d_call: .
clone_size: once
j_call: TRBJ2-3

cdr3_nt: TGTGCCGGCGGCGGGAGGGCGAACACCGGGGAGCTGTTTTTT
cdr3_aa: CAGGGRANTGELFF
v_call: TRBV28
d_call: TRBD2
clone_size: .
j_call: TRBJ2-2

cdr3_nt: TGCGCCAGCAGCTCCGTAGGGGGCCGTTACAATGAGCAGTTCTTC
cdr3_aa: CASSSVGGRYNEQFF
v_call: TRBV5-1
d_call: TRBD1
clone_size: .
j_call: TRBJ2-1

cdr3_nt: TGTGCCAGCAGCTTAGTTCTGGGGACCCAGTACTTC
cdr3_aa: CASSLVLGTQYF
v_call: TRBV7-8
d_call: .
clone_size: .
j_call: TRBJ2-5

cdr3_nt: TGTGCCAGCAGCCCCAGAAGCGGGAGGGCCTTTTCTTGGTACGAGCAGTACTTC
cdr3_aa: CASSPRSGRAFSWYEQYF
v_call: TRBV7-9
d_call: TRBD2
clone_size: .
j_call: TRBJ2-7

cdr3_nt: TGTGCCAGCCGCTCGGGGGGCGGGGCCACCGGGGAGCTGTTTTTT
cdr3_aa: CASRSGGGATGELFF
v_call: TRBV7-3
d_call: .
clone_size: .
j_call: TRBJ2-2

cdr3_nt: TGTGCCAGTAGTCACCCCACCATCGGACAGGGGGCCCAGTCGACCCAGTACTTC
cdr3_aa: CASSHPTIGQGAQSTQYF
v_call: TRBV19
d_call: TRBD1
clone_size: .
j_call: TRBJ2-5

cdr3_nt: TGTGCCAGTAACCGGGACAGGGGGCTGCCCCAGCATTTT
cdr3_aa: CASNRDRGLPQHF
v_call: TRBV19
d_call: TRBD1
clone_size: .
j_call: TRBJ1-5

cdr3_nt: TGTGCCAGCAGTCGGACGGGAGGAAACACCATATATTTT
cdr3_aa: CASSRTGGNTIYF
v_call: TRBV6-5
d_call: .
clone_size: .
j_call: TRBJ1-3

cdr3_nt: TGTGCCAGCAGCGTAGTTCAAGGGACCGCAGATACGCAGTATTTT
cdr3_aa: CASSVVQGTADTQYF
v_call: TRBV9
d_call: .
clone_size: .
j_call: TRBJ2-3

cdr3_nt: TGTGCCAGCAGTCGACAGGGGCCCTACGAGCAGTACTTC
cdr3_aa: CASSRQGPYEQYF
v_call: TRBV28
d_call: TRBD1
clone_size: .
j_call: TRBJ2-7

cdr3_nt: TGCAGCGTAACGGAGAGACAGGTCCTTACGGTAATGAACACTGAAGCTTTCTTT
cdr3_aa: CSVTERQVLTVMNTEAFF
v_call: TRBV29-1
d_call: .
clone_size: .
j_call: TRBJ1-1

cdr3_nt: TGTGCCAGCAGCCGAGACAGGGTAAAGAACACTGAAGCTTTCTTT
cdr3_aa: CASSRDRVKNTEAFF
v_call: TRBV11-1
d_call: TRBD1
clone_size: few
j_call: TRBJ1-1

cdr3_nt: TGCGCCAGCAGCTTGGTGGGACCGGGACAGCTGCAAGAGACCCAGTACTTC
cdr3_aa: CASSLVGPGQLQETQYF
v_call: TRBV5-1
d_call: TRBD1
clone_size: .
j_call: TRBJ2-5

cdr3_nt: TGCGCCAGCAGCACAACCGGGACTAGCGGGAGAAGCTCCTACAATGAGCAGTTCTTC
cdr3_aa: CASSTTGTSGRSSYNEQFF
v_call: TRBV5-1
d_call: TRBD2
clone_size: .
j_call: TRBJ2-1

cdr3_nt: TGTGCCAGCAGAGCCCCAGAGATGGGCACTGAAGCTTTCTTT
cdr3_aa: CASRAPEMGTEAFF
v_call: TRBV6-5
d_call: .
clone_size: .
j_call: TRBJ1-1

cdr3_nt: TGTGCCAGCAGCTTAGAGCCACGAAGTACGCAGTTCTTC
cdr3_aa: CASSLEPRSTQFF
v_call: TRBV11-2
d_call: .
clone_size: .
j_call: TRBJ2-1

cdr3_nt: TGTGCCAGCAGCTTTGATCCGGACTACCATGAGCAGTTCTTC
cdr3_aa: CASSFDPDYHEQFF
v_call: TRBV7-2
d_call: .
clone_size: .
j_call: TRBJ2-1

cdr3_nt: TGTGCCAGCAGCTTTTCGCCCACCAAAAACATTCAGTACTTC
cdr3_aa: CASSFSPTKNIQYF
v_call: TRBV7-2
d_call: .
clone_size: .
j_call: TRBJ2-4

cdr3_nt: TGTGCCAGCAGTTCTGATGTATCGCCGGGATACTCCTACGAGCAGTACTTC
cdr3_aa: CASSSDVSPGYSYEQYF
v_call: TRBV28
d_call: .
clone_size: .
j_call: TRBJ2-7

cdr3_nt: TGTGCCAGCAGTCCCCGGGGTAGGGCGGGATATGAGCAGTTCTTC
cdr3_aa: CASSPRGRAGYEQFF
v_call: TRBV28
d_call: .
clone_size: few
j_call: TRBJ2-1

cdr3_nt: TGTGCCAGCAGCCTAAACGGAGCTTTCTTT
cdr3_aa: CASSLNGAFF
v_call: TRBV28
d_call: .
clone_size: .
j_call: TRBJ1-1

cdr3_nt: TGTGCCAGCAGGACCAAGCTAGCGTACAATGAGCAGTTCTTC
cdr3_aa: CASRTKLAYNEQFF
v_call: TRBV6-5
d_call: .
clone_size: few
j_call: TRBJ2-1

cdr3_nt: TGTGCCAGCAGCGTAGAAGGGCCTCCGGCCCCTCCATACTACAATGAGCAGTTCTTC
cdr3_aa: CASSVEGPPAPPYYNEQFF
v_call: TRBV9
d_call: .
clone_size: .
j_call: TRBJ2-1

cdr3_nt: TGTGCCAGCACCCTCGGGGAGATAGCCGGGGAGCTGTTTTTT
cdr3_aa: CASTLGEIAGELFF
v_call: TRBV14
d_call: .
clone_size: few
j_call: TRBJ2-2

cdr3_nt: TGTGCCTGGAGTGTACGTGGCCAGCGATACTCCTACGAGCAGTACTTC
cdr3_aa: CAWSVRGQRYSYEQYF
v_call: TRBV30
d_call: .
clone_size: few
j_call: TRBJ2-7

cdr3_nt: TGTGCCAGCAGCTTAGTTACCGGGATCTCCTACAATGAGCAGTTCTTC
cdr3_aa: CASSLVTGISYNEQFF
v_call: TRBV7-8
d_call: .
clone_size: .
j_call: TRBJ2-1

cdr3_nt: TGTGCCAGCAGATTAGCAGATGAGCAGTACTTC
cdr3_aa: CASRLADEQYF
v_call: TRBV6-1
d_call: .
clone_size: .
j_call: TRBJ2-7

cdr3_nt: TGTGCCAGCAGCTTCCGCAGACTAGCGGGAGCGGATGAGCAGTTCTTC
cdr3_aa: CASSFRRLAGADEQFF
v_call: TRBV7-3
d_call: TRBD2
clone_size: once
j_call: TRBJ2-1

cdr3_nt: TGTGCCAGCAGTTTAGGGACCCTCACCGGGGAGCTGTTTTTT
cdr3_aa: CASSLGTLTGELFF
v_call: TRBV27
d_call: .
clone_size: once
j_call: TRBJ2-2

cdr3_nt: TGTGCCAGCAGTTCCGGAGGGACAGGGTTAACTGAAGCTTTCTTT
cdr3_aa: CASSSGGTGLTEAFF
v_call: TRBV27
d_call: TRBD1
clone_size: .
j_call: TRBJ1-1

cdr3_nt: TGTGCCAGCAGTTTTCCAGAGCCCCAGCATTTT
cdr3_aa: CASSFPEPQHF
v_call: TRBV28
d_call: .
clone_size: .
j_call: TRBJ1-5

cdr3_nt: TGCGCCAGCAGGCTAGCGGTACTTATCAATGAGCAGTTCTTC
cdr3_aa: CASRLAVLINEQFF
v_call: TRBV5-1
d_call: TRBD2
clone_size: few
j_call: TRBJ2-1

cdr3_nt: TGTGCCAGCAACCGAAGGAGTTTGTTCGAGCAGTACTTC
cdr3_aa: CASNRRSLFEQYF
v_call: TRBV6-5
d_call: .
clone_size: .
j_call: TRBJ2-7

cdr3_nt: TGTGCCAGCAGCGTCGGGACAGCCGGGACTGAAGCTTTCTTT
cdr3_aa: CASSVGTAGTEAFF
v_call: TRBV9
d_call: TRBD1
clone_size: .
j_call: TRBJ1-1

cdr3_nt: TGTGCCAGCAGTGAAATCTCGTTGGACAGGGGCAATGAGCAGTTCTTC
cdr3_aa: CASSEISLDRGNEQFF
v_call: TRBV2
d_call: TRBD1
clone_size: .
j_call: TRBJ2-1

cdr3_nt: TGTGCCAGAGGAATAGCGGGAGGGTCGGAGACCCAGTACTTC
cdr3_aa: CARGIAGGSETQYF
v_call: TRBV2
d_call: TRBD2
clone_size: .
j_call: TRBJ2-5

cdr3_nt: TGTGCCAGCAGCCCAGCGTCGGTCACGTACGAGCAGTACTTC
cdr3_aa: CASSPASVTYEQYF
v_call: TRBV11-1
d_call: .
clone_size: .
j_call: TRBJ2-7

cdr3_nt: TGCGCCAGCAGCGTAGGACTAGCTCCCTACGAGCAGTACTTC
cdr3_aa: CASSVGLAPYEQYF
v_call: TRBV5-1
d_call: TRBD2
clone_size: .
j_call: TRBJ2-7

cdr3_nt: TGTGCCAGCAGCACCCCCGGAGGCTGGGAGAACACCGGGGAGCTGTTTTTT
cdr3_aa: CASSTPGGWENTGELFF
v_call: TRBV9
d_call: .
clone_size: .
j_call: TRBJ2-2

cdr3_nt: TGTGCCAGCAGCTTAGCGTTATTGAACACTGAAGCTTTCTTT
cdr3_aa: CASSLALLNTEAFF
v_call: TRBV7-9
d_call: .
clone_size: large
j_call: TRBJ1-1

cdr3_nt: TGCGCCAGCAGCTTGGTATATCGGGACAGGGTGTCTGGGGCCAACGTCCTGACTTTC
cdr3_aa: CASSLVYRDRVSGANVLTF
v_call: TRBV5-1
d_call: TRBD1
clone_size: .
j_call: TRBJ2-6

cdr3_nt: TGTGCCAGCAGCAGGGAGATAGCGACTAGCGGGAAAGCTTGCAATGAGCAGTTCTTC
cdr3_aa: CASSREIATSGKACNEQFF
v_call: TRBV21-1
d_call: .
clone_size: .
j_call: TRBJ2-1

cdr3_nt: TGTGCCAGCTCGGACAGGGGCATTTGGCCCCAGCATTTT
cdr3_aa: CASSDRGIWPQHF
v_call: TRBV18
d_call: TRBD1
clone_size: .
j_call: TRBJ1-5

cdr3_nt: TGTGCCAGCTCCTGGCGGGACGGACTGAACACTGAAGCTTTCTTT
cdr3_aa: CASSWRDGLNTEAFF
v_call: TRBV18
d_call: .
clone_size: few
j_call: TRBJ1-1

cdr3_nt: TGTGCCAGCAGTTTACCCGGGACAGGGAGGTACAATGAGCAGTTCTTC
cdr3_aa: CASSLPGTGRYNEQFF
v_call: TRBV28
d_call: TRBD1
clone_size: .
j_call: TRBJ2-1

cdr3_nt: TGCGCCAGCAGCCTCGGACAGGGGGACCGCCGGCAAGAGACCCAGTACTTC
cdr3_aa: CASSLGQGDRRQETQYF
v_call: TRBV5-1
d_call: TRBD1
clone_size: .
j_call: TRBJ2-5

cdr3_nt: TGTGCCAGCAGTTTGGGAGGGTACTATGGCTACACCTTC
cdr3_aa: CASSLGGYYGYTF
v_call: TRBV27
d_call: .
clone_size: .
j_call: TRBJ1-2